Detailed here is one T cell receptor (beta chain). Each subset's genomic DNA was shared equally among a number of immunoSEQ plates. Template for every sorted-subset replicate PCR totaled around 200 ng DNA, around 32,000 T cell genomes. This table comes from immunoSEQ multiplex PCR, and its TCRdb copy is limited to in-frame clones, with some not included. The sample has 550,000 to 750,000 clones, 92% seen once. The entry originates in a study of shared clonotypes between healthy human individuals. The overall study: Contributing individuals were a couple of females and three males aged 18 to 49.

Positively selected for CCR7, the CD45RO-negative cells used as naive CD8 cells excluded terminally differentiated effector memory CD45RA+ cells. The CDR3 is 13 amino acids. V was pared by 1 base and J by 6 bases, with 7 bases between. The V gene's germline CDR1 is SEHNR and CDR2 FQNEAQ (reference sequence). J is TRBJ2-1 and V is TRBV7-9; unclear D gene. The receptor's source is a man aged 25 to 40 in good health. The source material was naive CD8+ T cells sorted from blood. The CDR3 DNA reads TGTGCCAGCAGCTTAGAGCTGGTCAATGAGCAGTTCTTC. It encodes CASSLELVNEQFF.